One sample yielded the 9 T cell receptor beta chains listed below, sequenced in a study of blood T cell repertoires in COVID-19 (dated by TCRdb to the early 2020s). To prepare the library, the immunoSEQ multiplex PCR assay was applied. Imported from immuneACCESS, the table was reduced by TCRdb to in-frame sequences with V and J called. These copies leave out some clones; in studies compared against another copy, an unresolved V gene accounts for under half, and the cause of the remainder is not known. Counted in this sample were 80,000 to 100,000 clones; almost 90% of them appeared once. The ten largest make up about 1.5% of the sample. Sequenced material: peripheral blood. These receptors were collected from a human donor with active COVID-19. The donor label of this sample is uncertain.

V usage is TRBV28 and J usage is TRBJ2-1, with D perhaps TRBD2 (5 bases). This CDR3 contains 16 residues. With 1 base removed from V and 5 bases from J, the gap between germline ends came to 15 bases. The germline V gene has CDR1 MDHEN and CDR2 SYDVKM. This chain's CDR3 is CASSLSPGVTNNEQFF. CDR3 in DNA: TGTGCCAGCAGTTTATCCCCCGGGGTAACCAACAATGAGCAGTTCTTC.

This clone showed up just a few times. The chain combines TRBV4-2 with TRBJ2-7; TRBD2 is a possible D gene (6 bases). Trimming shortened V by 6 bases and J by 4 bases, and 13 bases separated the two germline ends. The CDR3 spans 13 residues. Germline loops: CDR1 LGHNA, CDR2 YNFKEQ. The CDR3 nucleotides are TGTGCCAGCAGTTCCGGGACTTATTACGAGCAGTACTTC. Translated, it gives CASSSGTYYEQYF.

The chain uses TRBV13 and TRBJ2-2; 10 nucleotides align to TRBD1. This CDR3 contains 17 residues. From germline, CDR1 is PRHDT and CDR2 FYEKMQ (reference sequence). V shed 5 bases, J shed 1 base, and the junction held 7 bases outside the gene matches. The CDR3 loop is CASSTGGTGENTGELFF. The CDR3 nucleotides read TGTGCCAGCAGCACAGGGGGGACAGGGGAGAACACCGGGGAGCTGTTTTTT.

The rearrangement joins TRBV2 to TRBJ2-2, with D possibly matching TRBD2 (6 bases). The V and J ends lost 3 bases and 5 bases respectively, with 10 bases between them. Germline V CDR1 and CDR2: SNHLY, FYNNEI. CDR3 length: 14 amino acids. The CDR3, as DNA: TGTGCCAGCAGTGAGGTGCGGGGAACCGGGGAGCTGTTTTTT. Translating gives CASSEVRGTGELFF.

In DNA, the CDR3 is TGTGCCAGCAGCACCTGGACAGGCCCAGATACGCAGTATTTT. This codes for CASSTWTGPDTQYF. J is TRBJ2-3 and V is TRBV5-6, with 7 nucleotides matching TRBD1. Germline-derived CDR1 and CDR2 are SGHDT and YYEEEE. V trimming: 4 bases; J trimming: 4 bases; junction bases outside the gene matches: 6. CDR3 size: 14 residues.

CDR3: CASSHVLPDRGAYEQYF. CDR3 DNA sequence: TGCGCCAGCAGCCACGTACTGCCCGACAGGGGCGCCTACGAGCAGTACTTC. The V and J genes are TRBV4-1 and TRBJ2-7; the match to TRBD1 covers 8 bases. Germline values: CDR1 MGHRA, CDR2 YSYEKL. With 3 bases clipped from V and 2 bases from J, the junction kept 12 bases outside the gene matches. The CDR3 is 17 residues long.

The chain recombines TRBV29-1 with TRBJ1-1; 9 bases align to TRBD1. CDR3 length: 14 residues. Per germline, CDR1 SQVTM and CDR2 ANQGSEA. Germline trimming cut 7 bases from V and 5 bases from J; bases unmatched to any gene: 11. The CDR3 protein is CSGRTGAMGTEAFF. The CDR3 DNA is TGCAGCGGCCGGACAGGGGCTATGGGGACTGAAGCTTTCTTT.

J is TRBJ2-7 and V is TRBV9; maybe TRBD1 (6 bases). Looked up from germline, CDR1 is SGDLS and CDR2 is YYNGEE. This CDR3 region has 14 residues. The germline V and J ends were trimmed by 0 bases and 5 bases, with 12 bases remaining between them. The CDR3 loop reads CASSVVPQGNEQYF. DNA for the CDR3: TGTGCCAGCAGCGTAGTACCACAGGGAAACGAGCAGTACTTC.

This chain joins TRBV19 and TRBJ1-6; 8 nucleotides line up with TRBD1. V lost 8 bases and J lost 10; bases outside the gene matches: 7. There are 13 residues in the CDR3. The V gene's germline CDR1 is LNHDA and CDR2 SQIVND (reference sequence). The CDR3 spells CASQGTGGSPLHF. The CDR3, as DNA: TGTGCCAGTCAAGGGACAGGTGGCTCACCCCTCCACTTT.